This TCR beta chain was profiled in a study of CD8 T cells in Susac syndrome. Whole-study results and caveats: There was no clonal expansion in the CD4+ T cell repertoires of Susac syndrome.

The CDR3 is made up of 18 amino acids. Looked up from germline, CDR1 is SGHDN and CDR2 is FVKESK. The germline V and J ends were trimmed by 0 bases and 2 bases, with 19 bases remaining between them. With regard to this clonotype: As yet, its antigen is unknown.

The authors sequenced TCR beta from blood CD8+ and CD4+ T cells. Under recently defined diagnostic criteria, the patients with Susac syndrome qualified as having definite or probable disease. Random hexamers served to reverse transcribe roughly 0.45 to 1 ug RNA. Amplification of TCR beta CDR3 spanned 54 Vbeta and 13 Jbeta via immunoSEQ multiplex PCR. MiXCR, applied by TCRdb to the immunoSEQ multiplex PCR reads, yields one record per CDR3 protein. The sample lists about 180,000 distinct CDR3 sequences, roughly 95% occurring once. The origin of this receptor is a human donor with Susac syndrome. The sequenced sample consisted of CD4+ T cells from PBMCs. The rearrangement uses TRBV14 and TRBJ2-5; the D call may be TRBD1 or TRBD2 (6 bases each). CDR3 DNA sequence: TGTGCCAGCAGCCAAGATCGAAGGGGGGCCATCCCGCAAGAGACCCAGTACTTC. It encodes CASSQDRRGAIPQETQYF.